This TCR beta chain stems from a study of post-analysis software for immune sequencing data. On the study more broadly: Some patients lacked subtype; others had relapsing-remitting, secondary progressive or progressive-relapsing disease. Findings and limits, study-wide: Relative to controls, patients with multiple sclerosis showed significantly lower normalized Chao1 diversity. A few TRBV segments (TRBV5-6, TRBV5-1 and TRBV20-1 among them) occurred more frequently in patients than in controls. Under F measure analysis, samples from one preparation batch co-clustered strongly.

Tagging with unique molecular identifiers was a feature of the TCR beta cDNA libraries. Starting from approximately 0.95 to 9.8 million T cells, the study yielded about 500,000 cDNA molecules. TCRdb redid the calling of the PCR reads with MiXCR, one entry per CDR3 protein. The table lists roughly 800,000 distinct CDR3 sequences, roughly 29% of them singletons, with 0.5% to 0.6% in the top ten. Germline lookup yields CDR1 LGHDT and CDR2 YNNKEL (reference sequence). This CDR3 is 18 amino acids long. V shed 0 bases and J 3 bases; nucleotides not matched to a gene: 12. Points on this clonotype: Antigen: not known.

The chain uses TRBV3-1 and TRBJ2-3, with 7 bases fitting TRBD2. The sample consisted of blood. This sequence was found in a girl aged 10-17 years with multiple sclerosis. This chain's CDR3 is CASSQDRGEAGDTDTQYF. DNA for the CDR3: TGTGCCAGCAGCCAAGATCGGGGCGAGGCGGGAGATACAGATACGCAGTATTTT.